This TCR beta chain was identified in a study of blood T cell repertoires in COVID-19. Overall study context: T cells, B-cell-depleted T cells, or PBMCs provided the cDNA or gDNA that served as material.

CDR1 and CDR2 from the germline V gene are KGHDR and SFDVKD. J lost 0 bases, V lost 9 bases, and 8 bases had no gene match. This CDR3 has 15 amino acids. Measured with immunoSEQ multiplex PCR; TCRdb has only the in-frame clones, and not every one. The sample holds about 160,000 clones; less than 85% are singletons and the top ten take around 7%. This clone was observed a few times. The Seattle patients, enrolled during active infection, were followed longitudinally. The material sequenced was peripheral blood. The chain recombines TRBV24-1 with TRBJ2-3; TRBD1 aligns across 7 bases. The sequence was collected from a woman between 40 and 50 years old with COVID-19, enrolled during active disease. CDR3 DNA sequence: TGTGCCACCGGGGCCAGGGGGATCAGCACAGATACGCAGTATTTT. Protein: CATGARGISTDTQYF.